This T cell receptor (beta chain) was recorded in a study of OX40 agonist ivuxolimab in advanced cancers. Study-level information: Aged roughly 23 to 90 with a mean of 60 years, they were about 78% male. General study points: No antigen was identified for the clonally expanded peripheral T cells.

As for this clone: What it binds is unknown.

Blood draws occurred at baseline, cycle 4 day 1, and cycle 7 day 1. Clones were sequenced by immunoSEQ multiplex PCR, and TCRdb holds only the in-frame ones, with some missing. The sample lists about 62,000 clones; 80% to 95% were seen once. Germline V lookup: CDR1 SEHNR, CDR2 FQNEAQ (reference sequence). V lost 2 bases and J lost 6; bases outside the gene matches: 7. The CDR3 has 17 amino acids. The TCR comes from an adult with an advanced solid tumor such as melanoma, head and neck, liver or kidney cancer. Sample: CD4+ or CD8+ T cells sorted from blood, taken in a trial of the OX40 agonist ivuxolimab. This chain links TRBV7-9 with TRBJ1-6, with 10 bases fitting TRBD1. This CDR3 reads CASSLSVGTGANSPLHF. The CDR3 DNA is TGTGCCAGCAGCTTAAGCGTCGGGACAGGGGCTAATTCACCCCTCCACTTT.